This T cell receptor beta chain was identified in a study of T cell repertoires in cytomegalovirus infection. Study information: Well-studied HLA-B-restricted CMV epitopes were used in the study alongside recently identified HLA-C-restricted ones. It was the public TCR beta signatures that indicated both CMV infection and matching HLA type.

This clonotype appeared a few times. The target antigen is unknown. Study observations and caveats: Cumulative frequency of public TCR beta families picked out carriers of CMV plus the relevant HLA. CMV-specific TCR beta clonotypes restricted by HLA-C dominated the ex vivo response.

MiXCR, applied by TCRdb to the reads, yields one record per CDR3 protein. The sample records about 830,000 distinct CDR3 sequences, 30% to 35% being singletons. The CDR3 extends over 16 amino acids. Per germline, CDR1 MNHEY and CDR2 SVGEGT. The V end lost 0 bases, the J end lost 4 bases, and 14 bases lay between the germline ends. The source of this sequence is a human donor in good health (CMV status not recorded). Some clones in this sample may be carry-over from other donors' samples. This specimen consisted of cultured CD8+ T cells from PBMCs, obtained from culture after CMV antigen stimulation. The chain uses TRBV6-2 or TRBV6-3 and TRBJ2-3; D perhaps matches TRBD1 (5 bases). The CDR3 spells CASSYSPPTGPDTQYF. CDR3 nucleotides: TGTGCCAGCAGTTACTCCCCACCCACAGGCCCAGATACGCAGTATTTT.